This T cell receptor (beta chain) was identified during a study of T cell changes during pregnancy in multiple sclerosis. From germline, CDR1 is SGHNT and CDR2 YYREEE (reference sequence). The CDR3 is 15 amino acids. V lost 0 bases to trimming and J lost 6 bases; unmatched junction nucleotides: 7. This table comes from immunoSEQ multiplex PCR, and its TCRdb copy is limited to in-frame clones, with some not included. The data contain roughly 39,000 clones, approximately 90% of them singletons. The source of this sequence is a female donor with multiple sclerosis, enrolled in a pregnancy study. The rearrangement uses TRBV5-4 and TRBJ2-3, with 7 positions matching TRBD1. Input material: PBMCs (not recorded whether the cells were cultured). This CDR3 is CASSLVGQLRDTQYF. Here the CDR3 DNA reads TGTGCCAGCAGCTTGGTGGGACAGCTGCGGGATACGCAGTATTTT.